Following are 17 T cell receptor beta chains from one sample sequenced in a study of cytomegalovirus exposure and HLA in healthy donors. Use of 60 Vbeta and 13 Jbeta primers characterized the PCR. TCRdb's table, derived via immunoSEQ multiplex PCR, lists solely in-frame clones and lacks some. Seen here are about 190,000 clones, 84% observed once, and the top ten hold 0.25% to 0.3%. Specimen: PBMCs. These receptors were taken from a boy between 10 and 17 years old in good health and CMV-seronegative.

CDR3 nucleotide sequence: TGTGCCAGCAGCCGGAGGGATCCAACTAATGAAAAACTGTTTTTT. Translation gives CASSRRDPTNEKLFF. The rearrangement links TRBV5-5 to TRBJ1-4; D unclear. CDR3 length: 15 amino acids. Trimming cost V 4 bases and J 0 bases, with 10 bases left between them. CDR1 is SGHKS, CDR2 YYEKEE, per germline (reference sequence).

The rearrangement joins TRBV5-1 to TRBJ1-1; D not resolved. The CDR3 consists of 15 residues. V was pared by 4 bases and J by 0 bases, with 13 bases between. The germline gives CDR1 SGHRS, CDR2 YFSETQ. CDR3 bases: TGCGCCAGCAGCCCGAACGGGAGGGTGAACACTGAAGCTTTCTTT. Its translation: CASSPNGRVNTEAFF.

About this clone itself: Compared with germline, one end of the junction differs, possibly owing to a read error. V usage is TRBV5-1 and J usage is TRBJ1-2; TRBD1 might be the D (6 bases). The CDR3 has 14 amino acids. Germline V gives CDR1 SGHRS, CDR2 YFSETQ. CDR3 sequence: CASSLTGPSYGYTF. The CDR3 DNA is TGCGCCAGCAGCTTGACAGGGCCCAGCTATGGCTACACCTTT.

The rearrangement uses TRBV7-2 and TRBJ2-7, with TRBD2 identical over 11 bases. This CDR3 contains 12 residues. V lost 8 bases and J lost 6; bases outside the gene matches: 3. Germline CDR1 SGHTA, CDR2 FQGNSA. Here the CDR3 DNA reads TGTGCCAGCCCTAGCGGGAGGCTCGAGCAGTACTTC. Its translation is CASPSGRLEQYF.

The CDR3 region has the DNA TGTGCCAGCAGCACCCGTGGGGACAGATATAGCAATCAGCCCCAGCATTTT. It encodes CASSTRGDRYSNQPQHF. The chain combines TRBV28 with TRBJ1-5, with 7 positions matching TRBD1. The CDR3 totals 17 residues. CDR1 MDHEN and CDR2 SYDVKM come from the germline V gene. The V gene end was trimmed by 6 bases and the J gene end by 0 bases; junction bases not matched to a gene: 11. Combining the CDR3 with reference TRBV28 and TRBJ1-5 gives the whole variable domain DVKVTQSSRYLVKRTGEKVFLECVQDMDHENMFWYRQDPGLGLRLIYFSYDVKMKEKGDIPEGYSVSREKKERFSLILESASTNQTSMYLCASSTRGDRYSNQPQHFGDGTRLSIL.

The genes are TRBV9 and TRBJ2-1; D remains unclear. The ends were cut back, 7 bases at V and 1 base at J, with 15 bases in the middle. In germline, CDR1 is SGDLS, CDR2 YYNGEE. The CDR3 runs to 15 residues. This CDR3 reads CASAEKGLSYNEQFF. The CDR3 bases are TGTGCCAGCGCGGAAAAAGGCTTATCCTACAATGAGCAGTTCTTC. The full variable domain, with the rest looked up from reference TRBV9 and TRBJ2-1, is DSGVTQTPKHLITATGQRVTLRCSPRSGDLSVYWYQQSLDQGLQFLIQYYNGEERAKGNILERFSAQQFPDLHSELNLSSLELGDSALYFCASAEKGLSYNEQFFGPGTRLTVL.

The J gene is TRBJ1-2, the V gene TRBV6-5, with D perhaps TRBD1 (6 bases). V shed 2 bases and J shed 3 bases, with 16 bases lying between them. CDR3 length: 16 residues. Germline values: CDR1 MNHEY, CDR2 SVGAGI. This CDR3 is CASSYNRQGSHYGYTF. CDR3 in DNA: TGTGCCAGCAGTTACAATCGGCAGGGGTCGCACTATGGCTACACCTTC.

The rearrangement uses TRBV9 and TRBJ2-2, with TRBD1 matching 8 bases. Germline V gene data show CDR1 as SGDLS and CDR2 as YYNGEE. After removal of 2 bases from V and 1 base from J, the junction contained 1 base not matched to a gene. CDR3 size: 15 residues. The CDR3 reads CASSVDRENTGELFF. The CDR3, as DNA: TGTGCCAGCAGCGTGGACAGGGAGAACACCGGGGAGCTGTTTTTT.

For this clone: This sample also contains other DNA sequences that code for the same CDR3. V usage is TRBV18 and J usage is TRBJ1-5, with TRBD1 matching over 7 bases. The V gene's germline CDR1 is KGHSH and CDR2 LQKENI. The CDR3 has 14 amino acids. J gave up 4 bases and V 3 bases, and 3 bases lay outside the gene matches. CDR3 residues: CASSPQGGNQPQHF. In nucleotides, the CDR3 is TGTGCCAGCTCACCTCAGGGGGGAAATCAGCCCCAGCATTTT.

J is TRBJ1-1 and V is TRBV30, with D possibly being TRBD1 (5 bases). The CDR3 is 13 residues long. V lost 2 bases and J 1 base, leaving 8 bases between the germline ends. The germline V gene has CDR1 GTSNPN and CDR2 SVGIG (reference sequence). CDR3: CAWSRQTNTEAFF. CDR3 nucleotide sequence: TGTGCCTGGAGTCGACAGACGAACACTGAAGCTTTCTTT.

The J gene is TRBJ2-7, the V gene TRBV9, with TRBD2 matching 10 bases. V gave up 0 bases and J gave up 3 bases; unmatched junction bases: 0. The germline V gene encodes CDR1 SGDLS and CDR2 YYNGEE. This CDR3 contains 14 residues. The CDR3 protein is CASSVGLAGYEQYF. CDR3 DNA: TGTGCCAGCAGCGTAGGACTAGCGGGCTACGAGCAGTACTTC.

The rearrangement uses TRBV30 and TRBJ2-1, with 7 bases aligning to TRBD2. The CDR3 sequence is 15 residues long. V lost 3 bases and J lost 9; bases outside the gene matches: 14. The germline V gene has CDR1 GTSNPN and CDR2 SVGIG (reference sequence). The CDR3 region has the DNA TGTGCCTGGAGAATAGGGGAAGCGGGACCGGGTGAGCAGTTCTTC. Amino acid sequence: CAWRIGEAGPGEQFF.

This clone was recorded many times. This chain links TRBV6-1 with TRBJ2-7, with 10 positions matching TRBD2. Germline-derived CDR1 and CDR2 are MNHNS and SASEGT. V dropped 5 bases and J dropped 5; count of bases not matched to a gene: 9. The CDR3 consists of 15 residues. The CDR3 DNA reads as TGTGCCAGCAGTATCTCTAGCGGGAGTTCGGACGAGCAGTACTTC. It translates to CASSISSGSSDEQYF.

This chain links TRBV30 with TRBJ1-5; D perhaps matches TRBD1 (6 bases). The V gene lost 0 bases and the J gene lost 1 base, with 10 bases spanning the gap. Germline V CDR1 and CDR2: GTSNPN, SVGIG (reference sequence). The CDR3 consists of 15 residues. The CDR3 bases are TGTGCCTGGAGTGTGGGGGGGCCGAGCAATCAGCCCCAGCATTTT. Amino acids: CAWSVGGPSNQPQHF.

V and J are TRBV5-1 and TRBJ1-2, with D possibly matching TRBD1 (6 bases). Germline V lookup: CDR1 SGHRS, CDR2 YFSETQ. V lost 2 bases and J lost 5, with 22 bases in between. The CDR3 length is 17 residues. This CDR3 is CASSFSPAGALGYGYTF. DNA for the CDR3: TGCGCCAGCAGCTTTTCCCCAGCGGGGGCCCTCGGGTATGGCTACACCTTC. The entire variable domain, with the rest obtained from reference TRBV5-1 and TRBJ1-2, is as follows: KAGVTQTPRYLIKTRGQQVTLSCSPISGHRSVSWYQQTPGQGLQFLFEYFSETQRNKGNFPGRFSGRQFSNSRSEMNVSTLELGDSALYLCASSFSPAGALGYGYTFGSGTRLTVV.

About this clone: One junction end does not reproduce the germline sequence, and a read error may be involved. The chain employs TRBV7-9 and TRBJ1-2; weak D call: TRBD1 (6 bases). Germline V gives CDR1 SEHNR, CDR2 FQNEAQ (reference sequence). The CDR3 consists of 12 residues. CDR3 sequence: CSSSLGGDGYTF. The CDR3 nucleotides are TGTTCCAGCAGCCTAGGGGGGGATGGCTACACCTTC. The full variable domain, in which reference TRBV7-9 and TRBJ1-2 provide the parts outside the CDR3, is DTGVSQNPRHKITKRGQNVTFRCDPISEHNRLYWYRQTLGQGPEFLTYFQNEAQLEKSRLLSDRFSAERPKGSFSTLEIQRTEQGDSAMYLCSSSLGGDGYTFGSGTRLTVV.

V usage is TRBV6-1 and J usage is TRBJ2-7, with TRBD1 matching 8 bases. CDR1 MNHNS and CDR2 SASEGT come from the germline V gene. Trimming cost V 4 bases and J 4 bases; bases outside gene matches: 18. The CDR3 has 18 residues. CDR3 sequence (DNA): TGTGCCAGCAGTGTAAAGACAGGGGTCTTGCGGAAGGGGTACGAGCAGTACTTC. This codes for CASSVKTGVLRKGYEQYF.